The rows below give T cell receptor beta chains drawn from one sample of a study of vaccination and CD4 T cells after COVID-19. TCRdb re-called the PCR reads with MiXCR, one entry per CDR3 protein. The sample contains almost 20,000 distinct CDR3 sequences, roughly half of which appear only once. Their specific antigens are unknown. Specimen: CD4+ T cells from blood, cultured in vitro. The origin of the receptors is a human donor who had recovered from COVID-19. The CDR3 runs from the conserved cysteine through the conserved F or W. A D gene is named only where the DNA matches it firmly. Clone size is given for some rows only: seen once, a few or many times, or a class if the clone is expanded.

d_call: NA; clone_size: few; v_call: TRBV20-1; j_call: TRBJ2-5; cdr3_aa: CSAYPNDADRETQYF; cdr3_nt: TGCAGTGCTTACCCTAATGACGCGGACCGGGAGACCCAGTACTTC
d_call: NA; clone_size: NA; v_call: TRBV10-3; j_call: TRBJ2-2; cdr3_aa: CAIKLNTGTGELFF; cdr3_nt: TGTGCCATCAAACTAAATACAGGGACCGGGGAGCTGTTTTTT
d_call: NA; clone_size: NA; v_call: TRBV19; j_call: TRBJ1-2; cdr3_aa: CASSMGPGEPYGYTF; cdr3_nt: TGTGCCAGTAGTATGGGCCCTGGGGAACCATATGGCTACACCTTC
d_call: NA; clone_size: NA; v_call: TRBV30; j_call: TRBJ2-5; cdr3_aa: CAWSRGSYQETQYF; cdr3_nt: TGTGCCTGGAGTAGGGGCTCGTACCAAGAGACCCAGTACTTC
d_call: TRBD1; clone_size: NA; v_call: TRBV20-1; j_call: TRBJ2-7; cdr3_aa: CSAESRDRGWLAGNEQYF; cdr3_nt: TGCAGTGCTGAGTCCCGGGACAGGGGCTGGCTGGCTGGGAACGAGCAGTACTTC
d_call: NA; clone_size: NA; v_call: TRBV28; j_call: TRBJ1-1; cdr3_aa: CASSLHQGNTEAFF; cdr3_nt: TGTGCCAGCAGTTTGCATCAGGGGAACACTGAAGCTTTCTTT
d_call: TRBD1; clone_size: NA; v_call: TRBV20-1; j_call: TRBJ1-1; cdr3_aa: CSADDPGQGILANTEAFF; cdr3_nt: TGCAGTGCCGACGACCCGGGACAGGGTATTCTGGCGAACACTGAAGCTTTCTTT
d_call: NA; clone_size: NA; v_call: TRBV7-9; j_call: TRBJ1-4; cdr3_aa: CASSLGGGPEKLFF; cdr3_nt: TGTGCCAGCAGCCTGGGGGGCGGGCCTGAAAAACTGTTTTTT
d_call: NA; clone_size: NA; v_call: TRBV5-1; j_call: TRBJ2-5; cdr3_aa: CASSLGGASLETQYF; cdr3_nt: TGCGCCAGCAGCTTGGGGGGGGCGTCTCTAGAGACCCAGTACTTC
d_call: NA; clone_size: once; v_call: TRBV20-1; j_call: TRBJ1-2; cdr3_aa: CSAGAIDTF; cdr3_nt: TGCAGTGCTGGAGCTATAGATACCTTC
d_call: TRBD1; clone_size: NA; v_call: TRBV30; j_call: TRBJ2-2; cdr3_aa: CAWSGHRLTGVGELFF; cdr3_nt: TGTGCCTGGAGTGGCCACCGACTGACAGGGGTCGGGGAGCTGTTTTTT
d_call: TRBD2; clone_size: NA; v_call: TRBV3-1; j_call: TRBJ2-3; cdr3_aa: CASSQGTSGNTDTQYF; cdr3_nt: TGTGCCAGCAGCCAGGGGACTAGCGGGAACACAGATACGCAGTATTTT
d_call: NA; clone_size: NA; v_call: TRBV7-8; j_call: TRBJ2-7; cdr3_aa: CASSFRDTYEQYF; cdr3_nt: TGTGCCAGCAGCTTCCGGGACACCTACGAGCAGTACTTC
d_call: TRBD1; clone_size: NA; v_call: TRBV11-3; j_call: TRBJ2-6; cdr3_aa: CASSRGQGESGANVLTF; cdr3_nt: TGTGCCAGCAGCAGAGGACAGGGGGAGTCTGGGGCCAACGTCCTGACTTTC
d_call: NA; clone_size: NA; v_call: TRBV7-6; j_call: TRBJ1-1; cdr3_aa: CASSLAGGGGTEAFF; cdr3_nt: TGTGCCAGCAGCTTAGCGGGAGGGGGTGGGACTGAAGCTTTCTTT
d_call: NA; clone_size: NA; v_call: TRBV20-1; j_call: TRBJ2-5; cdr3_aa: CSATNRGGWGGEETQYF; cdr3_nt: TGCAGTGCTACGAACCGAGGGGGTTGGGGGGGAGAGGAGACCCAGTACTTC
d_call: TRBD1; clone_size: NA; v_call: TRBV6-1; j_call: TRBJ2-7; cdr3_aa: CASRLDRTYEQYF; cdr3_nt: TGTGCCAGCAGACTGGACAGGACCTACGAGCAGTACTTC